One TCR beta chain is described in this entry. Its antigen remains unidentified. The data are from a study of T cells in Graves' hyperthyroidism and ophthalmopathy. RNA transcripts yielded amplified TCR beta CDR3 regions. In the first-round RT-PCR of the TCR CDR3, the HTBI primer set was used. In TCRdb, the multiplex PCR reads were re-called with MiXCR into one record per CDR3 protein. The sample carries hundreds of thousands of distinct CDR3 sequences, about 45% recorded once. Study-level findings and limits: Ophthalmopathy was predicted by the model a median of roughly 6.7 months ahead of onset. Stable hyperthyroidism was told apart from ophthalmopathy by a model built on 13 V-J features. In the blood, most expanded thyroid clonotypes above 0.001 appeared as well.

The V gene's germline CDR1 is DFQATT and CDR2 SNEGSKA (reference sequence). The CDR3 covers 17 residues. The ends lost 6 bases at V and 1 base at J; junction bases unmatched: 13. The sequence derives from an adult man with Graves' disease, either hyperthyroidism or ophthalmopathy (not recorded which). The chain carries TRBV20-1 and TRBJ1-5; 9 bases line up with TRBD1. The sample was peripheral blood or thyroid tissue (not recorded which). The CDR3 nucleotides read TGCAGTGCCACCTCCGGGACAGGGATGCTAAGCAATCAGCCCCAGCATTTT. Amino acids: CSATSGTGMLSNQPQHF.